This record looks at one T cell receptor (beta chain) sequence and its context. Its antigen remains unidentified. CDR3 length: 14 residues. Germline V lookup: CDR1 MDHEN, CDR2 SYDVKM. V lost 6 bases and J lost 3, with 15 bases in between. This entry is derived from a study of response to subunit inactivated influenza vaccine. TCRdb reprocessed the RT-PCR reads with MiXCR, giving one entry per CDR3 protein. The sample includes around 480,000 distinct CDR3 sequences, about 15% seen only once; the top ten take around 3%. Regarding the study as a whole: Authors suggested that a seasonal influenza vaccination recruits few new T cells each time.

The rearrangement links TRBV28 to TRBJ2-7; either TRBD1 or TRBD2 may supply D (5 bases each). This TCR derives from a man in his fifties or sixties who received an inactivated influenza vaccine. Here the sequenced sample was CD4+ T cells sorted from PBMCs, taken around 25 months after vaccination. The CDR3, as DNA: TGTGCCAGCAGCGCCGGGACCATTAACTACGAGCAGTACTTC. This gives the protein CASSAGTINYEQYF.